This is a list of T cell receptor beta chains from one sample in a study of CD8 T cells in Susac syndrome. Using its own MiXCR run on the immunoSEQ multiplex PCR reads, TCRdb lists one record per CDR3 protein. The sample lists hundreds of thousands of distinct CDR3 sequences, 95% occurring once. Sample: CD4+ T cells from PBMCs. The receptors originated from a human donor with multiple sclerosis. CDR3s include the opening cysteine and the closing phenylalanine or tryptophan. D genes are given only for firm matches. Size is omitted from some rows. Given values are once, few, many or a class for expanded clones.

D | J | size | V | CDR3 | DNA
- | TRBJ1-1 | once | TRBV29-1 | CSVALTALNTEAFF | TGCAGCGTTGCCCTGACAGCACTGAACACTGAAGCTTTCTTT
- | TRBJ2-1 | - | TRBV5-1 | CASSFSPGGNEQFF | TGCGCCAGCAGCTTTAGTCCGGGCGGCAATGAGCAGTTCTTC
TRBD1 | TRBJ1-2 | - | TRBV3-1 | CASSQVQGVDYGYTF | TGTGCCAGCAGCCAAGTGCAGGGGGTAGACTATGGCTACACCTTC
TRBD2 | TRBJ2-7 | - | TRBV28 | CASSAQGLAGSEQYF | TGTGCCAGCAGCGCCCAGGGACTAGCTGGGTCCGAGCAGTACTTC
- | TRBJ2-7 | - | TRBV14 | CASSNAGSYYEQYF | TGTGCCAGCAGCAACGCCGGGAGTTACTACGAGCAGTACTTC
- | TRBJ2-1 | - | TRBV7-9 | CASSPGTRNEQFF | TGTGCCAGCAGCCCCGGGACACGGAATGAGCAGTTCTTC
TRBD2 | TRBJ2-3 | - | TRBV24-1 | CATSDSSGSADTQYF | TGTGCCACCAGTGATTCTAGCGGGAGTGCAGATACGCAGTATTTT
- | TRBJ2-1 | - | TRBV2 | CASSKAEIEYNEQFF | TGTGCCAGCAGTAAGGCGGAGATCGAATACAATGAGCAGTTCTTC
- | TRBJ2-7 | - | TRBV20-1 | CSASYGSARGSEQYF | TGCAGTGCTAGCTATGGCTCCGCTCGGGGGTCCGAGCAGTACTTC
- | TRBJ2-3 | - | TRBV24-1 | CATSDAADTDTQYF | TGTGCCACCAGTGATGCGGCAGACACAGATACGCAGTATTTT
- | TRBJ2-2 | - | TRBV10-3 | CAISEPRGADTGELFF | TGTGCCATCAGTGAGCCCCGGGGGGCAGACACCGGGGAGCTGTTTTTT
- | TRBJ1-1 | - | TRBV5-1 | CASTKMMDTEAFF | TGCGCCAGCACAAAAATGATGGACACTGAAGCTTTCTTT
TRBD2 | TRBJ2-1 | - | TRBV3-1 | CASSQDPILLAGGDNEQFF | TGTGCCAGCAGCCAAGACCCCATTCTTCTAGCGGGGGGGGACAATGAGCAGTTCTTC
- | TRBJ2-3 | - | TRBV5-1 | CASSLARLALTDTDTQYF | TGCGCCAGCAGCTTGGCCCGTTTAGCGTTAACCGACACAGATACGCAGTATTTT
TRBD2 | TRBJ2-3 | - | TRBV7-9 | CASSSGLAGRTDTQYF | TGTGCCAGCAGCTCAGGACTAGCGGGACGTACAGATACGCAGTATTTT
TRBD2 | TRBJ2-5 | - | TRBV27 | CASSFREGETQYF | TGTGCCAGCAGTTTCAGGGAGGGGGAGACCCAGTACTTC
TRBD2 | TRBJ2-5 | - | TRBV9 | CASNQGGAETQYF | TGTGCCAGCAACCAGGGAGGGGCAGAGACCCAGTACTTC
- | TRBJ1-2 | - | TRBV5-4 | CASSAETGIYGYTF | TGTGCCAGCAGCGCCGAAACAGGGATCTATGGCTACACCTTC
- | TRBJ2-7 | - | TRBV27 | CASSLKSGQGYEQYF | TGTGCCAGCAGTTTAAAGTCGGGGCAGGGCTACGAGCAGTACTTC
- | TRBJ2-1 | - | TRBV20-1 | CSAPFDNEQFF | TGCAGTGCTCCATTTGACAATGAGCAGTTCTTC
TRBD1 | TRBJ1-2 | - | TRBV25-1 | CASSANPQGQVDGYTF | TGTGCCAGCAGTGCTAACCCTCAGGGACAGGTCGATGGCTACACCTTC
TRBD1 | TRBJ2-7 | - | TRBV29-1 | CSATANDRGSSYEQYF | TGCAGCGCGACGGCTAACGACAGGGGCTCTTCCTACGAGCAGTACTTC
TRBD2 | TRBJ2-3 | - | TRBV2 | CASTAGGITADTQYF | TGTGCCAGCACTGCGGGGGGCATTACAGCAGATACGCAGTATTTT
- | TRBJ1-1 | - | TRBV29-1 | CSVEGTNTEAFF | TGCAGCGTTGAAGGGACGAACACTGAAGCTTTCTTT
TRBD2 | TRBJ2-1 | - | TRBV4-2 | CASSRSGTSGGSSYNEQFF | TGTGCCAGCAGCCGGTCCGGGACTAGCGGGGGGTCGTCCTACAATGAGCAGTTCTTC
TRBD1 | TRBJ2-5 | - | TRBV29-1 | CSAAQTGGETQYF | TGCAGCGCCGCCCAGACAGGGGGCGAGACCCAGTACTTC
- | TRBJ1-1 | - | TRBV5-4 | CASRQDRTEAFF | TGTGCCAGCAGACAGGACAGAACTGAAGCTTTCTTT
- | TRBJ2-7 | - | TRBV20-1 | CSAPLGGNLVGEQYF | TGCAGTGCTCCCCTCGGGGGAAACTTGGTCGGCGAGCAGTACTTC
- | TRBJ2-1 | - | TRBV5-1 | CASSVGTIRGKQFF | TGCGCCAGCAGCGTCGGGACCATACGGGGTAAGCAGTTCTTC
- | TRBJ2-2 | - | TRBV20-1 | CSATIPGLTGELFF | TGCAGTGCTACAATACCCGGTCTCACCGGGGAGCTGTTTTTT
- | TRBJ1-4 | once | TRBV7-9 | CASSAEQGTNEKLFF | TGTGCCAGCAGCGCAGAGCAGGGGACTAATGAAAAACTGTTTTTT
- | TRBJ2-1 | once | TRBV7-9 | CASSLVLGPPSYNEQFF | TGTGCCAGCAGCTTAGTATTAGGGCCTCCCTCCTACAATGAGCAGTTCTTC
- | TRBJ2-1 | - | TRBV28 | CASSLQPKEQFF | TGTGCCAGCAGTTTACAGCCGAAAGAGCAGTTCTTC
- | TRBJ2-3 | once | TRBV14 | CASSPGRGRKYF | TGTGCCAGCAGCCCCGGTCGGGGTAGAAAGTATTTT
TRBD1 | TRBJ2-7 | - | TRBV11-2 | CASSRTGAEQYF | TGTGCCAGCAGCCGGACAGGGGCCGAGCAGTACTTC
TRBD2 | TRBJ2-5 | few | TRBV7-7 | CASSSGGGETQYF | TGTGCCAGCAGTAGCGGGGGCGGCGAGACCCAGTACTTC
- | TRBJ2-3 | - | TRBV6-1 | CASSEDGRSTDTQYF | TGTGCCAGCAGTGAAGATGGCAGGAGCACAGATACGCAGTATTTT
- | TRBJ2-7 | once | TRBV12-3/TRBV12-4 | CASSYAWGTEQYF | TGTGCCAGCAGTTACGCCTGGGGTACCGAGCAGTACTTC
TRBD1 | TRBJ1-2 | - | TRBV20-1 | CSARAPGQGKGYGYTF | TGCAGTGCTAGAGCTCCGGGACAGGGAAAAGGCTATGGCTACACCTTC
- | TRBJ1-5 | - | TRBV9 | CASSGGGPYSNQPQHF | TGTGCCAGCAGCGGAGGGGGTCCCTATAGCAATCAGCCCCAGCATTTT
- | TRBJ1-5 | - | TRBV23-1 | CASSRHQPQHF | TGCGCCAGCAGTCGCCATCAGCCCCAGCATTTT
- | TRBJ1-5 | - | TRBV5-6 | CASSLGRTVNQPQHF | TGTGCCAGCAGCTTGGGGCGGACAGTTAATCAGCCCCAGCATTTT
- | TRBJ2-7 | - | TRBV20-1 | CSAREDWAGNYEQYF | TGCAGTGCTAGAGAAGATTGGGCAGGGAACTACGAGCAGTACTTC
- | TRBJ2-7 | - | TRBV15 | CATSREGSSSYEQYF | TGTGCCACCAGCAGAGAAGGCTCTTCGTCCTACGAGCAGTACTTC
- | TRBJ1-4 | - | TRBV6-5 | CASMTGQGYNEKLFF | TGTGCCAGCATGACTGGGCAGGGCTATAATGAAAAACTGTTTTTT
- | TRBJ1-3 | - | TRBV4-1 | CASSQPGHLEDTIYF | TGCGCCAGCAGCCAACCGGGACACCTTGAGGACACCATATATTTT
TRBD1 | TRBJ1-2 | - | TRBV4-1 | CASSSPGQQPYGYTF | TGCGCCAGCAGCTCACCGGGACAGCAACCTTATGGCTACACCTTC